These T cell receptor beta chains were read from a single sample in a study of vaccination and CD4 T cells after COVID-19. TCRdb used MiXCR to reprocess the PCR reads, holding one entry per CDR3 protein. The repertoire holds 15,000 or so distinct CDR3 sequences, with roughly half as singletons. Antigens of these TCRs are unknown. This sample comprised cultured CD4+ T cells from blood, obtained after SARS-CoV-2 vaccination. The receptors stem from a human donor with COVID-19. CDR3s leave out the opening cysteine and the closing phenylalanine or tryptophan. A D gene is named only where the DNA matches it firmly.

TRBV19	NA	TRBJ1-1	ASSQGLDTEAF
TRBV30	NA	TRBJ1-2	AWSPAYGYT
TRBV19	NA	TRBJ1-5	ATSPTASNQPQH
TRBV11-2	TRBD1	TRBJ1-6	ASSSKDRGMPPLH
TRBV20-1	TRBD1	TRBJ2-5	SARVSGGGAQETQY
TRBV25-1	NA	TRBJ1-1	ASSARQDRNTEAF
TRBV19	NA	TRBJ1-5	ASKRAASNQPQH
TRBV19	NA	TRBJ2-6	ASSRNTPGANVLT
TRBV7-3	NA	TRBJ1-2	ASSFIPGGYT
TRBV6-1	NA	TRBJ1-3	ASSQVHSGNTIY
TRBV30	TRBD1	TRBJ1-4	AWSPQGRKLF
TRBV11-3	TRBD1	TRBJ1-1	ASSRTGLVDTEAF
TRBV7-2	NA	TRBJ2-3	ASSLQLGTDTQY
TRBV20-1	TRBD1	TRBJ1-5	SARGTGELIQPQH
TRBV28	NA	TRBJ2-2	ASSLRRPNTGELF
TRBV27	NA	TRBJ1-2	ASSPPGAGYGYT
TRBV19	NA	TRBJ2-7	ASSIAGKGSHEQY
TRBV7-7	NA	TRBJ2-2	ASSSRTVRSTGELF
TRBV27	NA	TRBJ2-5	ASARETQY
TRBV12-5	TRBD2	TRBJ2-3	ASGPSGGAIDTQY
TRBV27	TRBD1	TRBJ1-6	ASSPDRGSPLH
TRBV10-3	NA	TRBJ2-3	AIRETRLNTQY
TRBV6-5	NA	TRBJ1-1	ASSYKSSAMNTEAF
TRBV5-4	NA	TRBJ1-2	ASRRWGSGDYGYT
TRBV5-1	TRBD1	TRBJ2-2	ASSPGQSNTGELF
TRBV7-2	NA	TRBJ2-5	ASSVGLVPYQETQY
TRBV7-8	TRBD1	TRBJ1-2	ASSLVQGNYGYT
TRBV6-1	NA	TRBJ1-1	ASSIETMNTEAF
TRBV6-2/TRBV6-3	TRBD2	TRBJ2-5	ASSYGLAGTQY
TRBV20-1	TRBD2	TRBJ2-7	SASSGGGYEQY
TRBV7-2	TRBD2	TRBJ2-7	ASSLGGGLRYEQY
TRBV27	NA	TRBJ2-7	ASRRGREIYEQY
TRBV6-1	NA	TRBJ1-2	ASSEPAGRNYGYT
TRBV19	NA	TRBJ1-2	ASREQGGYGYT
TRBV28	NA	TRBJ1-2	ASSPGTNNYGYT
TRBV7-2	TRBD1	TRBJ1-2	ASSPDRGREGYGYT
TRBV5-6	NA	TRBJ1-3	ARVGCTDSGNTIY
TRBV20-1	NA	TRBJ1-6	SARSSASSYNSPLH
TRBV24-1	NA	TRBJ2-1	ATSDVRGRSYNEQF
TRBV7-6	TRBD1	TRBJ2-2	ASSLATGGRSGELF
TRBV11-3	NA	TRBJ1-2	ASRRTGGRGYT
TRBV7-9	TRBD1	TRBJ1-5	ASSSNWGTGGNQPQH
TRBV4-1	TRBD1	TRBJ1-6	ASSQAIPGQQNSPLH
TRBV30	TRBD2	TRBJ2-7	AWSVQSGGRDEQY
TRBV6-1	TRBD2	TRBJ2-2	ASIPGGTNTGELF
TRBV7-2	TRBD2	TRBJ2-7	ASSLAVAGGAYEQY
TRBV11-2	NA	TRBJ1-5	ASSLDPRGDQPQH
TRBV6-1	NA	TRBJ2-3	ASSEAGLPTDTQY
TRBV20-1	NA	TRBJ2-5	SASGNPQETQY
TRBV19	NA	TRBJ1-4	ASSRGRGEKLF
TRBV28	NA	TRBJ1-2	ASSYGTFYGYT
TRBV6-1	TRBD1	TRBJ1-2	ASRKTGGIKSGYT
TRBV20-1	NA	TRBJ1-1	SAGTGRTEAF
TRBV6-5	NA	TRBJ2-7	ASSYSSLGSYEQY
TRBV6-2/TRBV6-3	TRBD2	TRBJ2-2	AAGEGLNTGELF
TRBV29-1	TRBD1	TRBJ2-5	SGTNRGALGTQY
TRBV18	TRBD2	TRBJ2-5	ASSPRRGEETQY
TRBV15	NA	TRBJ1-3	ATSRDRVSGNTIY